One T cell receptor (beta chain) is described in this entry. Its antigen is unidentified. The repertoire was sequenced with immunoSEQ multiplex PCR; TCRdb's copy has only in-frame clones and lacks some. Its table records approximately 9,600 clones. Donors were more than nine juvenile idiopathic arthritis patients with active disease. The CDR3 contains 15 residues. The protein alone is recorded here. Germline loops: CDR1 KGHSH, CDR2 LQKENI. This entry comes from a study of synovial regulatory T cells in juvenile arthritis. Study findings and constraints: iaTreg cells shared more CDR3 sequences with synovial Tregs than other blood Tregs did. Largely private between patients, iaTreg TCR repertoires showed partial overlap with synovial Teff and blood CPL repertoires.

The V gene is TRBV18, the J gene TRBJ1-1. Sequencing input: Treg cells from blood. The subset is: remaining (HLA-DR-negative) circulating blood Treg cells. This receptor was identified in a donor aged 2-30 years with juvenile idiopathic arthritis. The CDR3 spells CASSPPYFTNTEAFF.